These T cell receptor beta chains were read from a single sample in a study of kidney transplant recipient with SARS-CoV-2 infection. TCRdb called the reads again in MiXCR, with one record for every CDR3 protein. The repertoire holds 200,000 to 300,000 distinct CDR3 sequences, with more than 25% as singletons. Sequences were derived from a blood sample, sampled at baseline and around day 110 from a kidney transplant recipient. The source of these receptors is a male patient aged 25-45 years who had COVID-19 and was a kidney transplant recipient. Some of the T cells may derive from the graft donor. CDR3s include the opening cysteine and the closing phenylalanine or tryptophan. D genes are given only for firm matches. A row's size may be missing; if present it is once, few, many or a size class.

d_call | clone_size | j_call | v_call | cdr3_aa | cdr3_nt
- | many | TRBJ2-5 | TRBV12-5 | CASGSGEQETQYF | TGTGCTAGTGGTTCGGGAGAGCAAGAGACCCAGTACTTC
- | many | TRBJ2-2 | TRBV9 | CASSVDEAANTGELFF | TGTGCCAGCAGCGTAGACGAGGCGGCGAACACCGGGGAGCTGTTTTTT
- | many | TRBJ1-2 | TRBV29-1 | CSVEGGYGYTF | TGCAGCGTTGAGGGGGGCTATGGCTACACCTTC
- | many | TRBJ1-2 | TRBV20-1 | CSAAETLFRKTYGYTF | TGCAGTGCTGCAGAGACGCTGTTTCGAAAGACCTATGGCTACACCTTC
TRBD1 | many | TRBJ1-1 | TRBV6-6 | CASSYPPGQGRGEAFF | TGTGCCAGCAGTTACCCACCGGGACAGGGAAGGGGGGAAGCTTTCTTT
- | many | TRBJ2-7 | TRBV7-2 | CASSLDRGKGYEQYF | TGTGCCAGCAGCTTAGATCGCGGGAAGGGCTACGAGCAGTACTTC
TRBD1 | many | TRBJ2-7 | TRBV28 | CASSSLPGQGPYEQYF | TGTGCCAGCAGTTCTCTACCGGGACAGGGACCCTACGAGCAGTACTTC
- | - | TRBJ1-1 | TRBV5-1 | CASSSEGGGEAIF | TGCGCCAGCAGCTCGGAAGGAGGAGGTGAAGCTATCTTT
- | few | TRBJ1-2 | TRBV10-1 | CASSTGTRSRKTYGYTF | TGCGCCAGCAGTACCGGGACAAGATCGCGAAAGACCTATGGCTACACCTTC
- | many | TRBJ2-7 | TRBV7-2 | CASSSRLVSYEQYF | TGTGCCAGCAGCAGTCGACTAGTCTCCTACGAGCAGTACTTC
- | many | TRBJ1-6 | TRBV28 | CASKRSSYNSPLHF | TGTGCCAGCAAACGGAGCTCCTATAATTCACCCCTCCACTTT
TRBD2 | many | TRBJ2-7 | TRBV19 | CASSIAASGSSYEQYF | TGTGCCAGTAGTATAGCCGCTAGCGGGAGCTCCTACGAGCAGTACTTC
- | many | TRBJ1-2 | TRBV12-2 | CASRIYETPRKTYGYTF | TGTGCAAGTCGCATATATGAGACTCCACGAAAGACCTATGGCTACACCTTC
- | many | TRBJ1-2 | TRBV5-4 | CASSRVVPGKTYGYTF | TGTGCCAGCTCAAGGGTCGTACCAGGAAAGACCTATGGCTACACCTTC
- | many | TRBJ1-1 | TRBV11-3 | CASSSRSSEAFF | TGTGCCAGCAGCTCCCGTTCGTCTGAAGCTTTCTTT
- | many | TRBJ1-5 | TRBV7-2 | CASSWDGNQPQHF | TGTGCCAGCAGCTGGGACGGGAATCAGCCCCAGCATTTT
- | many | TRBJ1-1 | TRBV21-1 | CARADSEAFF | TGTGCCAGAGCAGACTCTGAAGCTTTCTTT